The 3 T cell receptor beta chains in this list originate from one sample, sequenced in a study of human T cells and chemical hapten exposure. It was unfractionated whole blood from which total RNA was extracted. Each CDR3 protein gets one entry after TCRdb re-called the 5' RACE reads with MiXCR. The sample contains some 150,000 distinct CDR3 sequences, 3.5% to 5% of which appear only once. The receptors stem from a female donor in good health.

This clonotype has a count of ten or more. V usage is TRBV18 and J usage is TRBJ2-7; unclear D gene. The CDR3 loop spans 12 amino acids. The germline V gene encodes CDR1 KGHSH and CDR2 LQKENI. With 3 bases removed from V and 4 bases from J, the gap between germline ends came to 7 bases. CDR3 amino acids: CASSPEGYEQYF. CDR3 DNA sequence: TGTGCCAGCTCACCGGAAGGGTACGAGCAGTACTTC. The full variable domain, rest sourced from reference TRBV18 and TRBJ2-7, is NAGVMQNPRHLVRRRGQEARLRCSPMKGHSHVYWYRQLPEEGLKFMVYLQKENIIDESGMPKERFSAEFPKEGPSILRIQQVVRGDSAAYFCASSPEGYEQYFGPGTRLTVT.

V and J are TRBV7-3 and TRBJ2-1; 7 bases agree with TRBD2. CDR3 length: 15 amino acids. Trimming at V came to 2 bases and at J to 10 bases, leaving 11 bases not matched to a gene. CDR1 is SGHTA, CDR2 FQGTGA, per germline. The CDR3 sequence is CASSLSWTSSSEQFF. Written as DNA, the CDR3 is TGTGCCAGCAGCTTATCTTGGACTAGTTCGAGCGAGCAGTTCTTC.

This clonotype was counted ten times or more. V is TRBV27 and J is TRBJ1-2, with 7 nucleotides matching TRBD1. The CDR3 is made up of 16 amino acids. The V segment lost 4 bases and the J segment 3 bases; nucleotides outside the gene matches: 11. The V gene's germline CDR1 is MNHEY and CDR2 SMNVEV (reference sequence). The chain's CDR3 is CASSSQMGQRYYGYTF. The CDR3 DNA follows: TGTGCCAGCAGTTCCCAGATGGGACAGCGTTACTATGGCTACACCTTC.